Listed below are T cell receptor beta chains from one sample, sequenced in a study of shared clonotypes between healthy human individuals. Using immunoSEQ multiplex PCR, the repertoire was profiled, and TCRdb retains in-frame clones only, with some absent. The table records a few hundred thousand clones, about 74% of them present only once. The sequenced sample was memory CD4+ T cells sorted from blood. These receptors were taken from a man aged 25-45 years in good health. The CDR3 runs from the conserved cysteine through the conserved F or W. A D gene is named only where the DNA matches it firmly. Rows may omit the clone size; those that give it use once, few, many or a size class.

CASSLLAGGLETQYF TGCGCCAGCAGCTTGCTAGCGGGAGGATTAGAGACCCAGTACTTC TRBD2 TRBV5-1 once TRBJ2-5
CAISVQNTEAFF TGTGCCATCAGTGTCCAGAACACTGAAGCTTTCTTT NA TRBV10-3 NA TRBJ1-1
CASILPPANVLTF TGTGCCAGCATTCTTCCCCCGGCCAACGTCCTGACTTTC NA TRBV2 NA TRBJ2-6
CATRTGGTGHEQYF TGTGCCACCAGGACCGGGGGTACAGGGCACGAGCAGTACTTC NA TRBV15 NA TRBJ2-7
CASGLVLGPSLTEAFF TGTGCTAGTGGTTTGGTACTTGGTCCTTCTCTCACTGAAGCTTTCTTT NA TRBV12-5 once TRBJ1-1
CARGAGGIEDTQYF TGTGCCAGGGGGGCAGGGGGTATAGAAGATACGCAGTATTTT TRBD1 TRBV2 NA TRBJ2-3
CASSWAGFAGELFF TGTGCCAGCAGTTGGGCGGGGTTCGCCGGGGAGCTGTTTTTT NA TRBV28 NA TRBJ2-2
CASSLSITDTQYF TGTGCCAGCAGTTTAAGCATTACAGATACGCAGTATTTT NA TRBV27 NA TRBJ2-3
CASSLGQGIRDTQYF TGTGCCAGCAGCCTTGGACAGGGGATACGGGATACGCAGTATTTT TRBD1 TRBV7-3 NA TRBJ2-3
CASSSGGAYEQYF TGTGCCAGCAGCTCCGGCGGGGCCTACGAGCAGTACTTC NA TRBV11-2 NA TRBJ2-7
CASSFVRDTNTGELFF TGTGCCAGCAGTTTTGTTCGGGACACAAACACCGGGGAGCTGTTTTTT NA TRBV28 NA TRBJ2-2
CASSPPSDYEQYF TGTGCCAGCTCACCACCTTCAGACTACGAGCAGTACTTC NA TRBV18 NA TRBJ2-7
CASSTRDSSGEQFF TGTGCCAGCAGCACCCGGGATTCCTCTGGTGAGCAGTTCTTC NA TRBV5-5 NA TRBJ2-1
CASTTSGRGEQFF TGTGCCAGCACGACTAGCGGGAGGGGTGAGCAGTTCTTC TRBD2 TRBV7-2 NA TRBJ2-1
CASSSQLASGVNEQFF TGTGCCAGCAGCTCCCAGTTGGCTAGCGGGGTAAATGAGCAGTTCTTC TRBD2 TRBV7-6 NA TRBJ2-1
CATSRDPLTVGQFF TGTGCCACCAGCAGAGATCCCCTAACCGTGGGGCAGTTCTTC NA TRBV15 NA TRBJ2-1
CASSPGDRGLTDTQYF TGTGCCAGCAGCCCTGGGGACAGGGGGCTTACAGATACGCAGTATTTT TRBD1 TRBV9 NA TRBJ2-3
CASSPEVRVGGYTF TGCGCCAGCAGCCCGGAGGTCAGGGTGGGCGGCTACACCTTC NA TRBV5-1 NA TRBJ1-2
CASLATNTGELFF TGTGCCAGCCTGGCGACGAACACCGGGGAGCTGTTTTTT NA TRBV25-1 NA TRBJ2-2
CAISETPGVYGYTF TGTGCCATCAGTGAGACTCCAGGGGTCTATGGCTACACCTTC NA TRBV10-3 NA TRBJ1-2
CASSRRVEAFF TGTGCCAGCAGTAGACGGGTTGAAGCTTTCTTT NA TRBV7-2 NA TRBJ1-1
CARGQLNTEAFF TGCGCCAGGGGTCAACTGAACACTGAAGCTTTCTTT NA TRBV5-1 NA TRBJ1-1
CASIMTRSTDTQYF TGTGCCAGCATTATGACCCGGAGCACAGATACGCAGTATTTT NA TRBV2 few TRBJ2-3
CASSLGGSGITYNEQFF TGTGCCAGCAGCTTAGGCGGTAGCGGCATCACCTACAATGAGCAGTTCTTC NA TRBV7-9 NA TRBJ2-1